The 5 T cell receptor beta chains in this list originate from one sample, sequenced in a study of blood T cell repertoires in COVID-19. The data were produced by immunoSEQ multiplex PCR, yet TCRdb's version contains in-frame clones alone and is incomplete. The table lists 110,000 to 150,000 clones, more than 65% of them singletons. Material for sequencing was peripheral blood. These receptors came from a man between 60 and 70 years old with active or convalescent COVID-19.

This clone was seen a few times. The same CDR3 arises from other DNA sequences in this sample as well. This sequence joins TRBV5-1 and TRBJ2-3, with D perhaps matching TRBD1 (6 bases). The CDR3 sequence is 16 residues long. Germline V gives CDR1 SGHRS, CDR2 YFSETQ. Trimming left V 0 bases short and J 1 base short, with 12 bases between. The CDR3 bases are TGCGCCAGCAGCTTGGCCCAACAGGGCGGCACAGATACGCAGTATTTT. Translated, it gives CASSLAQQGGTDTQYF. Variable domain in full (rest from reference TRBV5-1 and TRBJ2-3): KAGVTQTPRYLIKTRGQQVTLSCSPISGHRSVSWYQQTPGQGLQFLFEYFSETQRNKGNFPGRFSGRQFSNSRSEMNVSTLELGDSALYLCASSLAQQGGTDTQYFGPGTRLTVL.

This sequence joins TRBV7-2 and TRBJ1-2; TRBD1 might be the D (5 bases). The germline CDR1 and CDR2 sequences are SGHTA and FQGNSA. CDR3 length: 16 amino acids. Trimming shortened V by 4 bases and J by 7 bases, and 22 bases separated the two germline ends. The CDR3 reads CASSSEGRRRLTGYTF. The CDR3 DNA reads as TGTGCCAGCAGCTCGGAGGGGAGAAGACGGCTAACTGGCTACACCTTC.

For this clone: The junction and the germline gene differ at one end; a read error may be behind it. The chain joins TRBV27 to TRBJ2-1; 9 nucleotides agree with TRBD2. Germline CDR1 and CDR2: MNHEY and SMNVEV (reference sequence). This CDR3 comprises 13 residues. The CDR3 sequence is CASSSISGSRFVF. CDR3 sequence (DNA): TGTGCCAGCAGTTCAATTAGCGGGAGTCGGTTTGTCTTC.

The chain is built from TRBV6-2 or TRBV6-3 and TRBJ1-1; a possible D gene is TRBD1 (6 bases). Germline V gene sequence: CDR1 MNHEY, CDR2 SVGEGT. This CDR3 region has 16 residues. V was trimmed by 2 bases and J by 4 bases, leaving 17 bases between them. The DNA of the CDR3 is TGTGCCAGCAGTTACAATATACAGGGTTTCGGCACTGAAGCTTTCTTT. This gives the protein CASSYNIQGFGTEAFF.

This clone was detected ten times or more. The J gene is TRBJ2-1, the V gene TRBV12-3 or TRBV12-4; D is perhaps TRBD2 (6 bases). The length of the CDR3 is 12 residues. The CDR3 here is CVSGRDFLEQFF. The DNA of the CDR3 is TGTGTCTCAGGGCGGGACTTTTTGGAGCAGTTCTTC.